Following are 3 T cell receptor beta chains from one sample sequenced in a study of response to subunit inactivated influenza vaccine. Via MiXCR, TCRdb re-called the RT-PCR reads, giving one row per CDR3 protein. The sample lists about 530,000 distinct CDR3 sequences, approximately 12% occurring once. The sample was PBMCs from blood, taken on the day of vaccination. These receptors all stem from a man between 45 and 60 years old who received an inactivated influenza vaccine.

Many counts were recorded for this clonotype. The chain uses TRBV12-3 or TRBV12-4 and TRBJ2-7, with D perhaps matching TRBD2 (6 bases). This CDR3 comprises 15 residues. V lost 5 bases and J lost 9, with 23 bases in between. CDR3 region: CASSMTRSIRHWQYF. CDR3 nucleotides: TGTGCCAGCAGTATGACTAGAAGTATTCGACATTGGCAGTACTTC.

The table lists this clonotype with many counts. V and J are TRBV24-1 and TRBJ1-2, with D possibly matching TRBD1 (5 bases). The CDR3 length is 12 residues. Trimming left V 5 bases short and J 3 bases short, with 6 bases between. The germline gives CDR1 KGHDR, CDR2 SFDVKD. The CDR3: CATSAQDYGYTF. CDR3 bases: TGTGCCACCAGTGCACAGGACTATGGCTACACCTTC.

This clonotype has ten or more counts. The J gene is TRBJ2-3, the V gene TRBV12-3 or TRBV12-4, with 10 bases aligning to TRBD2. This CDR3 is 16 amino acids long. Losses at the gene ends were 2 bases for V and 6 bases for J; bases not matched to a gene: 8. In DNA, the CDR3 is TGTGCCAGCAGTTTACTGCAGCGGGGGGGCGCTGATACGCAGTATTTT. Its protein product is CASSLLQRGGADTQYF.